This TCR beta chain derives from a study of identical twins. TCRdb independently ran MiXCR on the 5' RACE reads; one entry per CDR3 protein. Seen here are 1.5 million to 2 million distinct CDR3 sequences, 25% to 35% observed once, and the top ten hold roughly 0.3%. Trimming took off 5 bases at V and 5 bases at J, with 21 bases between the two ends. This CDR3 region has 16 residues. The V gene's germline CDR1 is SGHAT and CDR2 FQNNGV. This clonotype was seen only a few times. This TCR came from a newborn girl in good health. Material for sequencing was cord blood. This sequence joins TRBV11-2 and TRBJ2-5, with D possibly matching TRBD2 (7 bases). Here the CDR3 DNA reads TGTGCCAGCAGCCCTTCGTGGGGGGGGCGGATGGAGACCCAGTACTTC. It codes for CASSPSWGGRMETQYF.